This TCR beta chain was recovered during a study of T cells in Graves' hyperthyroidism and ophthalmopathy. Study results and limitations: Progression to ophthalmopathy was predicted a median of 6.5 months early.

The investigators amplified TCR beta CDR3 regions from RNA transcripts. Researchers ran a first-round RT-PCR on the TCR CDR3 using the HTBI primer set. TCRdb re-derived calls from the multiplex PCR reads in MiXCR, one entry per CDR3 protein. The table records under 400,000 distinct CDR3 sequences, approximately 22% of them present only once. J gave up 9 bases and V 1 base, and 4 bases lay outside the gene matches. The CDR3 spans 14 residues. Of note for this clonotype: Its matching antigen is unknown.

The J gene is TRBJ2-1, the V gene TRBV12-3 or TRBV12-4; 9 bases fit TRBD1. The clonotype originates from a woman aged 50 to 65 with Graves' hyperthyroidism. The material sequenced was blood. The CDR3 DNA reads as TGTGCCAGCAGTTTAGACAGGGGGCAGGGTGAGCAGTTCTTC. Residues: CASSLDRGQGEQFF.